A single sample is the source of the 15 T cell receptor beta chains below, sequenced in a study of shared clonotypes between healthy human individuals. Clones were read by immunoSEQ multiplex PCR, and TCRdb kept only the in-frame ones, dropping some. The table lists about 2 million clones, 85% to 95% of them singletons, with 1.2% in the top ten. Terminally differentiated effector memory CD45RA+ cells were excluded by CCR7 positive selection of CD45RO-negative cells. The sequencing sample was made of naive CD8+ T cells sorted from blood. The receptor set was obtained from a young man in good health.

The chain is built from TRBV5-4 and TRBJ2-7; TRBD1 or TRBD2 may be the D gene (5 bases each). Germline V gene lookup returns CDR1 SGHNT and CDR2 YYREEE (reference sequence). The CDR3 runs to 13 residues. Trimming pared 5 bases from V and 3 bases from J, leaving 12 bases between. The CDR3 sequence is CASSSGPLYEQYF. CDR3 coding DNA: TGTGCCAGCAGTTCGGGACCCCTCTACGAGCAGTACTTC.

This clone was recorded once. This chain uses TRBV29-1 with TRBJ2-3; possible D gene TRBD1, 6 bases. The CDR3 runs to 14 residues. In germline, CDR1 is SQVTM, CDR2 ANQGSEA. Trimming took off 4 bases at V and 0 bases at J, with 11 bases between the two ends. The CDR3 DNA follows: TGCAGCGTTGCCCCAGGGGCAAGCACAGATACGCAGTATTTT. Translating it yields CSVAPGASTDTQYF.

The gene calls are TRBV5-4 and TRBJ2-1; 9 nucleotides align to TRBD1. Germline-derived CDR1 and CDR2 are SGHNT and YYREEE (reference sequence). This CDR3 comprises 14 residues. After removal of 3 bases from V and 8 bases from J, the junction contained 6 bases not matched to a gene. Here the CDR3 reads CASSSSTGGDEQFF. The CDR3 region has the DNA TGTGCCAGCAGCTCCTCGACAGGGGGAGATGAGCAGTTCTTC.

The rearrangement joins TRBV27 to TRBJ1-2; maybe TRBD1 (6 bases). Germline CDR1 is MNHEY and CDR2 is SMNVEV (reference sequence). Trimming took 5 bases from V and 8 from J, leaving 18 bases between them. The CDR3 runs 14 residues. The CDR3 loop reads CASSTWTADGGYTF. CDR3 bases: TGTGCCAGCAGTACCTGGACAGCGGACGGCGGCTACACCTTC.

V and J are TRBV27 and TRBJ2-1, with TRBD2 as a possible D gene (6 bases). CDR3 length: 15 amino acids. Looked up from germline, CDR1 is MNHEY and CDR2 is SMNVEV (reference sequence). Trimming left V 3 bases short and J 2 bases short, with 11 bases between. CDR3 DNA sequence: TGTGCCAGCAGTTTGATAGCGGCAACCTACAATGAGCAGTTCTTC. It is translated as CASSLIAATYNEQFF.

The count of this clone is one. The chain uses TRBV28 and TRBJ1-6, with 7 bases lining up with TRBD1. There are 15 residues in the CDR3. The germline gives CDR1 MDHEN, CDR2 SYDVKM. After removal of 6 bases from V and 10 bases from J, the junction contained 12 bases not matched to a gene. The CDR3 region has the DNA TGTGCCAGCAGCCCTAGGGGGCCCCTCGAGTCACCCCTCCACTTT. Its protein product is CASSPRGPLESPLHF. The full variable domain, rest sourced from reference TRBV28 and TRBJ1-6, is DVKVTQSSRYLVKRTGEKVFLECVQDMDHENMFWYRQDPGLGLRLIYFSYDVKMKEKGDIPEGYSVSREKKERFSLILESASTNQTSMYLCASSPRGPLESPLHFGNGTRLTVT.

The chain employs TRBV11-2 and TRBJ2-7, with TRBD1 matching over 9 bases. CDR1 SGHAT and CDR2 FQNNGV come from the germline V gene. The J segment lost 8 bases and the V segment lost 5 bases, leaving 13 bases of the junction unmatched. This CDR3 region has 15 residues. The chain's CDR3 is CASSLWEGQGYKQYF. For the CDR3, the DNA is TGTGCCAGCAGCCTATGGGAGGGACAGGGTTATAAGCAGTACTTC.

As concerns this clone: Other DNA sequences in this sample translate to the same CDR3. This rearrangement joins TRBV19 to TRBJ2-7, with D uncertain. There are 13 residues in the CDR3. CDR1 is LNHDA, CDR2 SQIVND, per germline (reference sequence). The V gene lost 5 bases and the J gene lost 2 bases, with 10 bases spanning the gap. CDR3 in amino acids: CASSPGPAYEQYF. For the CDR3, the DNA is TGTGCCAGTAGTCCCGGGCCGGCCTACGAGCAGTACTTC.

The CDR3 nucleotides read TGTGCCAGCAGCTCCTCGACCCCCCGGGACAGCAAAGCCTACGAGCAGTACTTC. Its protein is CASSSSTPRDSKAYEQYF. The chain combines TRBV5-4 with TRBJ2-7, with 7 bases identical to TRBD1. Germline loops: CDR1 SGHNT, CDR2 YYREEE (reference sequence). CDR3 length equals 18 residues. V lost 3 bases and J lost 2; bases outside the gene matches: 17.

The chain has TRBV7-6 and TRBJ2-7, with TRBD2 matching 7 bases. V dropped 2 bases and J dropped 5; count of bases not matched to a gene: 12. The CDR3 is made up of 16 amino acids. Germline V gene data show CDR1 as SGHVS and CDR2 as FNYEAQ. The CDR3 reads CASSLKWAGDPNEQYF. The DNA for the CDR3 is TGTGCCAGCAGCTTAAAATGGGCGGGAGACCCCAACGAGCAGTACTTC.

On this clone: Within the sample, other DNA sequences also encode this same CDR3. V is TRBV6-5 and J is TRBJ2-2; D possibly corresponds to TRBD2 (6 bases). CDR1 is MNHEY and CDR2 is SVGAGI in the germline V gene. Between the trimmed V and J ends, which lost 2 bases and 4 bases, there was a span of 11 bases. The CDR3 has 15 amino acids. CDR3 sequence (DNA): TGTGCCAGCAGTTACGTCGGGAGTGGCACCGGGGAGCTGTTTTTT. This translates into CASSYVGSGTGELFF.

V usage is TRBV27 and J usage is TRBJ1-1; D might be TRBD1 (5 bases). The CDR3 spans 16 residues. V gave up 6 bases and J gave up 6 bases, with 23 bases separating them. Germline-derived CDR1 and CDR2 are MNHEY and SMNVEV (reference sequence). CDR3 coding DNA: TGTGCCAGCAGCCCTCCCCGGGGCAGACAAAAACCTGAAGCTTTCTTT. Its translation is CASSPPRGRQKPEAFF.

Only one count was recorded for this clone. This chain connects TRBV11-3 to TRBJ2-5, with 7 bases aligning to TRBD1. Germline CDR1 SGHNT, CDR2 YENEEA. The V segment lost 5 bases and the J segment 0 bases; nucleotides outside the gene matches: 3. The CDR3 contains 14 residues. The CDR3 protein is CASSPGTDQETQYF. The CDR3 DNA follows: TGTGCCAGCAGCCCAGGGACAGACCAAGAGACCCAGTACTTC. Variable domain in full (rest from reference TRBV11-3 and TRBJ2-5): EAGVVQSPRYKIIEKKQPVAFWCNPISGHNTLYWYLQNLGQGPELLIRYENEEAVDDSQLPKDRFSAERLKGVDSTLKIQPAELGDSAVYLCASSPGTDQETQYFGPGTRLLVL.

The chain carries TRBV19 and TRBJ2-7, with D perhaps TRBD1 or TRBD2 (5 bases each). The CDR3 is 14 residues long. Germline V CDR1 and CDR2: LNHDA, SQIVND (reference sequence). The ends were cut back, 3 bases at V and 0 bases at J, with 9 bases in the middle. The CDR3: CASSMGPSSYEQYF. The CDR3 bases are TGTGCCAGTAGTATGGGACCCAGCTCCTACGAGCAGTACTTC.

Written as DNA, the CDR3 is TGTGCCTGGACCCCTACAGGGGCGGATGGCTACACCTTC. It yields the protein CAWTPTGADGYTF. The chain uses TRBV30 and TRBJ1-2; the match to TRBD1 covers 7 bases. Germline CDR1 reads GTSNPN; CDR2 reads SVGIG (reference sequence). V dropped 4 bases and J dropped 6; count of bases not matched to a gene: 8. The CDR3 has 13 residues.